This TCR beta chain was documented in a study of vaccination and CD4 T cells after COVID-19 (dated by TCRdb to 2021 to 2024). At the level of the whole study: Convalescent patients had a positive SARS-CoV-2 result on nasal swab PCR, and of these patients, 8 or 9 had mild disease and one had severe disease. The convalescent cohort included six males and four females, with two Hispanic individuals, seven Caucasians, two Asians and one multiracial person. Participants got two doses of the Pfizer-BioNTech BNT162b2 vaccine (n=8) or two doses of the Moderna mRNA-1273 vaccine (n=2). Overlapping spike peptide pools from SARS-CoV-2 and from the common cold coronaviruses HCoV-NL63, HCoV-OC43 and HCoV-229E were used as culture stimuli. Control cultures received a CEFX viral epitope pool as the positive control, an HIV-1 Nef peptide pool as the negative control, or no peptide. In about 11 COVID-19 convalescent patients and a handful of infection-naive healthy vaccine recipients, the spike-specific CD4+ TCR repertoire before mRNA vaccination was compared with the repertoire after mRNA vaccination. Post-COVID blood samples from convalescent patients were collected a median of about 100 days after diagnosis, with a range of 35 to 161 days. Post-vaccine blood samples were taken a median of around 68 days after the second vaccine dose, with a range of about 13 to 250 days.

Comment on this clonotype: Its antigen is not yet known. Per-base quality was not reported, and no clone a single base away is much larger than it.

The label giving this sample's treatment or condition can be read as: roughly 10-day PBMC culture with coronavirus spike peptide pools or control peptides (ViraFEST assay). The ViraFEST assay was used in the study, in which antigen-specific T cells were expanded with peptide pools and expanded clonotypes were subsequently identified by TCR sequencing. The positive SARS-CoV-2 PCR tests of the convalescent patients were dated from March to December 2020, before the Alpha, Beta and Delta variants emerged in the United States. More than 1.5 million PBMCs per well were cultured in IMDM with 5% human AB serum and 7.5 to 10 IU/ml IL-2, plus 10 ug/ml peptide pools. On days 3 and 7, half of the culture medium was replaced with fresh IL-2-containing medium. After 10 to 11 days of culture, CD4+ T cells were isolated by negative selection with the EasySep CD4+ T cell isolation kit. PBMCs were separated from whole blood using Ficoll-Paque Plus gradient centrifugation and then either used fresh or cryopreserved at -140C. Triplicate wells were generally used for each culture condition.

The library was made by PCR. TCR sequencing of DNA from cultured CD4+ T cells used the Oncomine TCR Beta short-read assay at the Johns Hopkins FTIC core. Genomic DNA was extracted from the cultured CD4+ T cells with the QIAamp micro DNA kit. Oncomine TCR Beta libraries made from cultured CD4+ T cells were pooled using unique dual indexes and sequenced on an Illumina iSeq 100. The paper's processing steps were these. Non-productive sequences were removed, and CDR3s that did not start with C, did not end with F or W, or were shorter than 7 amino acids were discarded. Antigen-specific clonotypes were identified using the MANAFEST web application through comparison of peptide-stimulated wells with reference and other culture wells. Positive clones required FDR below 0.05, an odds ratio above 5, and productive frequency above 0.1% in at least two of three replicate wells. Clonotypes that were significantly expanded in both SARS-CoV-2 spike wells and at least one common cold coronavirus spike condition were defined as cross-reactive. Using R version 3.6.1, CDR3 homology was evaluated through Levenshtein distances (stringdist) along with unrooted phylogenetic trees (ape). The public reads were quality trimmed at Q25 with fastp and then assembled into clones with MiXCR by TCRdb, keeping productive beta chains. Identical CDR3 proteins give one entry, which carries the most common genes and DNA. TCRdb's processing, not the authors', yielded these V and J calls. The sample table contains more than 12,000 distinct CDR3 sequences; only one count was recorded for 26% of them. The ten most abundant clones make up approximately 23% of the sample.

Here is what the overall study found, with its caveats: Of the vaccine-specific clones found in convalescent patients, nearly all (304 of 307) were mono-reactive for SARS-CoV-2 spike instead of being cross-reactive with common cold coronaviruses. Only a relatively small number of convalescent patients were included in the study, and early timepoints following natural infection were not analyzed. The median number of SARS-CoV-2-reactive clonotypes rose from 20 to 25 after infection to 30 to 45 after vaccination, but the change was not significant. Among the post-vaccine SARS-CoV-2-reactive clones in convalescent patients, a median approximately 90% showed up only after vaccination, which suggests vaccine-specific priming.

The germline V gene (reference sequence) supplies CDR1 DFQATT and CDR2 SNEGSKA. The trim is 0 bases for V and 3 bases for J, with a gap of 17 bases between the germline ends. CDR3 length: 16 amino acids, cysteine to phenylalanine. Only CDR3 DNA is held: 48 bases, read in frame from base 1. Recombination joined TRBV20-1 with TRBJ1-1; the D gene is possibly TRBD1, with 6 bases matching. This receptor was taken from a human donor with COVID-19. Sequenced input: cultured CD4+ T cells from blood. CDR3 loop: CSARDFGRGGDTEAFF. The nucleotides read TGCAGTGCTAGAGATTTCGGAAGGGGGGGGGACACTGAAGCTTTCTTT.